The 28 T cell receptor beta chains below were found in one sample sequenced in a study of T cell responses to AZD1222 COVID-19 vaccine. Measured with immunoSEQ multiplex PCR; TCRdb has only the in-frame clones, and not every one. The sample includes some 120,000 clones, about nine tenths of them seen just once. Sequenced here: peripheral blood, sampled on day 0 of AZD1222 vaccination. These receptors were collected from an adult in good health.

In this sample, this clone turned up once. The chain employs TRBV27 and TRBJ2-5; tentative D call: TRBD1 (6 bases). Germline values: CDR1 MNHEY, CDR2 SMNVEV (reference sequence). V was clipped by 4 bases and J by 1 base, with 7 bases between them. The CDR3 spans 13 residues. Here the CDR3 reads CASSWTVQETQYF. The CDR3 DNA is TGTGCCAGCAGTTGGACAGTCCAAGAGACCCAGTACTTC.

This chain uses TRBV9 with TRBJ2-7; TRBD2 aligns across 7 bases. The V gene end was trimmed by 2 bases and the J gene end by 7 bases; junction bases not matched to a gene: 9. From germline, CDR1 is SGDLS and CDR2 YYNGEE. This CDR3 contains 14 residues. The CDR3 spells CASSVRDYPMEQYF. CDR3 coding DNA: TGTGCCAGCAGCGTGCGGGACTACCCCATGGAGCAGTACTTC.

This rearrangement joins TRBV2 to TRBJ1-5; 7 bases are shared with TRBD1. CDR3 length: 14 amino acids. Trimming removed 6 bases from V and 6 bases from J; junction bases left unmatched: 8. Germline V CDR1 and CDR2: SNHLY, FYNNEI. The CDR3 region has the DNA TGTGCCAGCAGGAAAGACAGGGTCGGTCAGCCCCAGCATTTT. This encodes CASRKDRVGQPQHF. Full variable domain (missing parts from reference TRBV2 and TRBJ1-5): EPEVTQTPSHQVTQMGQEVILRCVPISNHLYFYWYRQILGQKVEFLVSFYNNEISEKSEIFDDQFSVERPDGSNFTLKIRSTKLEDSAMYFCASRKDRVGQPQHFGDGTRLSIL.

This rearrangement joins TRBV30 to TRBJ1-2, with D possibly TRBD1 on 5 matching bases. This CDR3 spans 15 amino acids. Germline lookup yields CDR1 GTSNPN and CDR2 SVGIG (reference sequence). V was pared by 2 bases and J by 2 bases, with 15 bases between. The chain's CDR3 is CAWSRTTSKNYGYTF. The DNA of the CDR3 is TGTGCCTGGAGTAGGACAACATCAAAGAACTATGGCTACACCTTC.

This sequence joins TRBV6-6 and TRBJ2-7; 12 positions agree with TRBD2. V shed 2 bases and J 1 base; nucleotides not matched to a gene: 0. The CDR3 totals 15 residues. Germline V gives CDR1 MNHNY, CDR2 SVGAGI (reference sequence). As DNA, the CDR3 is TGTGCCAGCAGTTACACTAGCGGGAGGTCCTACGAGCAGTACTTC. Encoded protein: CASSYTSGRSYEQYF.

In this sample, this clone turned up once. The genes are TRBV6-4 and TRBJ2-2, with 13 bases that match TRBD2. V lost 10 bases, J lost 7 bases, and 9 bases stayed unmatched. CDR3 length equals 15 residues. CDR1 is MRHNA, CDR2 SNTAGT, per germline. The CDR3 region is CAIPGTSGTGGELFF. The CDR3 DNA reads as TGTGCCATCCCCGGGACTAGCGGGACAGGCGGGGAGCTGTTTTTT.

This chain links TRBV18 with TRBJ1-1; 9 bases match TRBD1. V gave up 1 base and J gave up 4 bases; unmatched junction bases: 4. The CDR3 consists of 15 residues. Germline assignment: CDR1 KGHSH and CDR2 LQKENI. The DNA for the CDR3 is TGTGCCAGCTCACCACAACAGGGGGCAAGCACTGAAGCTTTCTTT. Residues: CASSPQQGASTEAFF.

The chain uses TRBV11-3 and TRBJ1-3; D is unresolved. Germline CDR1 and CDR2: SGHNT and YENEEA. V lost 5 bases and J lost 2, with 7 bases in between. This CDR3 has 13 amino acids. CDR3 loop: CASSPSAGNTIYF. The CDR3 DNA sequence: TGTGCCAGCAGCCCGTCGGCTGGAAACACCATATATTTT.

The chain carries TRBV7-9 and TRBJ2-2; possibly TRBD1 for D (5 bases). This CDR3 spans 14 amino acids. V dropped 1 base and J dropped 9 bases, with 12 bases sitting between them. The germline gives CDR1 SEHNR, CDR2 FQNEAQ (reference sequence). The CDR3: CASSLGQGNRELFF. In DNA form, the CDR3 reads TGTGCCAGCAGCTTAGGGCAGGGTAACCGGGAGCTGTTTTTT.

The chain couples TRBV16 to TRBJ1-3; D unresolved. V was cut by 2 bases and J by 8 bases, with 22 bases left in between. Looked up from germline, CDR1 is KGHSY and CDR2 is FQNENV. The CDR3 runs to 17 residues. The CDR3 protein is CASSQNLLSRAGDTIYF. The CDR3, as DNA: TGTGCCAGCAGCCAAAACCTTCTTTCGAGGGCTGGGGACACCATATATTTT.

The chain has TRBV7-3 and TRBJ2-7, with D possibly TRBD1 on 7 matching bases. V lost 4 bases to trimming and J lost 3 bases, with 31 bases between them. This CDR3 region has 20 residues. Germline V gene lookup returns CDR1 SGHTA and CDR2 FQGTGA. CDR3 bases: TGTGCCAGCAGCTACGACAGGGAGGCTAGGGAAAGGAGGGGTGGCTACGAGCAGTACTTC. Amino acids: CASSYDREARERRGGYEQYF. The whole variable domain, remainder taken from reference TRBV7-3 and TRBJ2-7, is GAGVSQTPSNKVTEKGKYVELRCDPISGHTALYWYRQSLGQGPEFLIYFQGTGAADDSGLPNDRFFAVRPEGSVSTLKIQRTERGDSAVYLCASSYDREARERRGGYEQYFGPGTRLTVT.

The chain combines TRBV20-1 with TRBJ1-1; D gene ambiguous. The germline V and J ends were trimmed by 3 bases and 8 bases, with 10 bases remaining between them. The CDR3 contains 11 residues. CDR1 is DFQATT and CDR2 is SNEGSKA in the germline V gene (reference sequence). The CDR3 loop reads CSARPRSEAFF. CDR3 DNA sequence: TGCAGTGCTAGGCCCAGGTCAGAAGCTTTCTTT.

In nucleotides, the CDR3 is TGTGCCAGCAGTTCCCGAGGGACAGGGGGCAATCAGCCCCAGCATTTT. Encoded protein: CASSSRGTGGNQPQHF. The J gene is TRBJ1-5, the V gene TRBV6-5; TRBD1 matches 10 bases. The germline V gene has CDR1 MNHEY and CDR2 SVGAGI. CDR3 length equals 16 residues. V lost 4 bases to trimming and J lost 2 bases; unmatched junction nucleotides: 5.

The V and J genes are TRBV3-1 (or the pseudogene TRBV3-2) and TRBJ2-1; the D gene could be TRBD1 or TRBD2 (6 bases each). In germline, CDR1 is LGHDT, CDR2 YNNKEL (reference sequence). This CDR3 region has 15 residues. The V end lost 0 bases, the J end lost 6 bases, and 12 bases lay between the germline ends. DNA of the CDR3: TGTGCCAGCAGCCAAGAATTGGGGGGCCCCAATGAGCAGTTCTTC. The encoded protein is CASSQELGGPNEQFF.

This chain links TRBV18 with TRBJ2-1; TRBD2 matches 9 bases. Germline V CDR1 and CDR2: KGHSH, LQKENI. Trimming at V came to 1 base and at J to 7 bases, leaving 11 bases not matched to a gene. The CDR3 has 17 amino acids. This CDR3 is CASSPRPSGTPGNEQFF. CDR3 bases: TGTGCCAGCTCACCACGCCCTAGCGGGACCCCCGGGAATGAGCAGTTCTTC. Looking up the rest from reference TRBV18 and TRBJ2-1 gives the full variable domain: NAGVMQNPRHLVRRRGQEARLRCSPMKGHSHVYWYRQLPEEGLKFMVYLQKENIIDESGMPKERFSAEFPKEGPSILRIQQVVRGDSAAYFCASSPRPSGTPGNEQFFGPGTRLTVL.

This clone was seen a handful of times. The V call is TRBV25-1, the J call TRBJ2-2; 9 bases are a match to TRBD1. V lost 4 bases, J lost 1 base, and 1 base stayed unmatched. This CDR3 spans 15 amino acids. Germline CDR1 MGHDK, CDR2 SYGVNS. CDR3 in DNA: TGTGCCAGCAGTGTGGGACAGGGGAACACCGGGGAGCTGTTTTTT. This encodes CASSVGQGNTGELFF.

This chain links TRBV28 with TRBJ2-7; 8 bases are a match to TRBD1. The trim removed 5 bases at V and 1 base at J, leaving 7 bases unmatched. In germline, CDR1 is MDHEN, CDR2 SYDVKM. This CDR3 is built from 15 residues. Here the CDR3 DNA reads TGTGCCAGCAGTGCGACAGGGGTTCGGTCCTACGAGCAGTACTTC. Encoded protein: CASSATGVRSYEQYF.

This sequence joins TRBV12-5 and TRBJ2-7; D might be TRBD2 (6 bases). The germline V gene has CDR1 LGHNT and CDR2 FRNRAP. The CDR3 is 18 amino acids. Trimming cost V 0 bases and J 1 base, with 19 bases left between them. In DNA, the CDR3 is TGTGCTAGTGGTTTGGTTCCCTCCGGGACTTCTATTTCCTACGAGCAGTACTTC. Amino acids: CASGLVPSGTSISYEQYF.

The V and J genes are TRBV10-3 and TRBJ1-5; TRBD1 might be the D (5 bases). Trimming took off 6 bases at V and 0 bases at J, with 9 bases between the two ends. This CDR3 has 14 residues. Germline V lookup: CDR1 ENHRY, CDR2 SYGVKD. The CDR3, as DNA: TGTGCCATCAGGGACAATAATAGCAATCAGCCCCAGCATTTT. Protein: CAIRDNNSNQPQHF.

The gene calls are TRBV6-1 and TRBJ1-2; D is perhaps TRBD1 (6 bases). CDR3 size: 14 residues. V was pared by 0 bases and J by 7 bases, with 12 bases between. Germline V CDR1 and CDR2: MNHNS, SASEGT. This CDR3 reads CASSEASIGGGYTF. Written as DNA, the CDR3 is TGTGCCAGCAGTGAAGCAAGCATAGGGGGTGGCTACACCTTC.

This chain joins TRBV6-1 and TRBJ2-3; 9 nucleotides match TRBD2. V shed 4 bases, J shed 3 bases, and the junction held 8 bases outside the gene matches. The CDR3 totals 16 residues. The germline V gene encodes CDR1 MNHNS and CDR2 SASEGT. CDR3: CASSALAGASTDTQYF. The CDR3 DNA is TGTGCCAGCAGTGCCTTAGCGGGAGCGTCGACAGATACGCAGTATTTT.

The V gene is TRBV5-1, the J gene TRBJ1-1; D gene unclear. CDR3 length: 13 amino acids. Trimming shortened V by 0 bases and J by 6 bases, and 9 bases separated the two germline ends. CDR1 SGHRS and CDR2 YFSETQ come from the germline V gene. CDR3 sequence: CASSLVVEAEAFF. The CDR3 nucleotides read TGCGCCAGCAGCTTGGTGGTGGAGGCTGAAGCTTTCTTT.

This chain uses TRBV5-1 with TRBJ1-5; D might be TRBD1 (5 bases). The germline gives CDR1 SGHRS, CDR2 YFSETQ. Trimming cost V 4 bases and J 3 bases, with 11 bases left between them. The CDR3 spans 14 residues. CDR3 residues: CASSAGTNNQPQHF. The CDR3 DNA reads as TGCGCCAGCAGCGCCGGGACGAACAATCAGCCCCAGCATTTT. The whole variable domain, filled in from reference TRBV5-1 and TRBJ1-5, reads KAGVTQTPRYLIKTRGQQVTLSCSPISGHRSVSWYQQTPGQGLQFLFEYFSETQRNKGNFPGRFSGRQFSNSRSEMNVSTLELGDSALYLCASSAGTNNQPQHFGDGTRLSIL.

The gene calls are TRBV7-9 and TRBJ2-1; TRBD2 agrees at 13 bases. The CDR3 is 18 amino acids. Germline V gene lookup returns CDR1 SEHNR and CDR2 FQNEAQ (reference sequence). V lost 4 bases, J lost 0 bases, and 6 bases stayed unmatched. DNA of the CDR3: TGTGCCAGCAGCTACTCACTAGCGGGAGGGAGCTCCTACAATGAGCAGTTCTTC. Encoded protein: CASSYSLAGGSSYNEQFF. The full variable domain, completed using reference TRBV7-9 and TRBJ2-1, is DTGVSQNPRHKITKRGQNVTFRCDPISEHNRLYWYRQTLGQGPEFLTYFQNEAQLEKSRLLSDRFSAERPKGSFSTLEIQRTEQGDSAMYLCASSYSLAGGSSYNEQFFGPGTRLTVL.

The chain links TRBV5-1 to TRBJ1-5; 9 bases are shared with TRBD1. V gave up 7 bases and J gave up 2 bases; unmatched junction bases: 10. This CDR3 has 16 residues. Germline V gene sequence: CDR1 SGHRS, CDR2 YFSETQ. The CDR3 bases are TGCGCCAGCTGCCTCCCCTGGACAGGGGGCAATCAGCCCCAGCATTTT. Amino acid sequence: CASCLPWTGGNQPQHF.

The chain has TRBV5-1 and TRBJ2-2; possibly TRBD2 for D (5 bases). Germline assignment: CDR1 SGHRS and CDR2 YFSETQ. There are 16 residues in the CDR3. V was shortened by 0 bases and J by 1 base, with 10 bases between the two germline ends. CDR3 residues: CASSLAGGQNTGELFF. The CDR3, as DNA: TGCGCCAGCAGCTTGGCGGGCGGGCAGAACACCGGGGAGCTGTTTTTT.

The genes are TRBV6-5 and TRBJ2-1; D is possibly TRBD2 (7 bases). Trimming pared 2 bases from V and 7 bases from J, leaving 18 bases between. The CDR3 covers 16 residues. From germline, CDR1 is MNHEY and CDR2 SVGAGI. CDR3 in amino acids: CASSYLASGGGNEQFF. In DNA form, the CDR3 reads TGTGCCAGCAGTTACCTTGCTAGCGGAGGGGGGAATGAGCAGTTCTTC.

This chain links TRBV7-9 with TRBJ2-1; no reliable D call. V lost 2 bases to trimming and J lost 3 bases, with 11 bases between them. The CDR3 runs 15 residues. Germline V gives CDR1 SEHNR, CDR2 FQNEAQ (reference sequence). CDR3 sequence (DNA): TGTGCCAGCAGCTTACACTCCCTCCGCTACAATGAGCAGTTCTTC. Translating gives CASSLHSLRYNEQFF.